The 21 T cell receptor beta chains in this list originate from one sample, sequenced in a study of early T cells in non-severe SARS-CoV-2 infection. TCRdb itself ran the 5' RACE reads through MiXCR, one entry per CDR3 protein. Among about 33,000 distinct CDR3 sequences, around 5% were seen once, and the ten largest hold 11% to 15%. The sample was whole blood. Source of these receptors: an adult who was a healthcare worker with PCR-confirmed SARS-CoV-2 infection or an uninfected control (not recorded which).

This clonotype was seen many times. The genes are TRBV4-1 and TRBJ1-2; the match to TRBD1 covers 8 bases. The CDR3 runs to 14 residues. Germline V gene sequence: CDR1 MGHRA, CDR2 YSYEKL. Germline trimming cut 6 bases from V and 2 bases from J; bases unmatched to any gene: 5. The CDR3 nucleotides read TGCGCCAGCAGATTGGACAGGGCGAACTATGGCTACACCTTC. Encoded protein: CASRLDRANYGYTF.

This clonotype has at least ten counts. The chain couples TRBV7-2 to TRBJ2-3; 8 positions match TRBD1. The CDR3 contains 16 residues. CDR1 and CDR2 (germline): SGHTA, FQGNSA. The V segment lost 1 base and the J segment 2 bases; nucleotides outside the gene matches: 5. CDR3 region: CASSLDQGAITDTQYF. The DNA for the CDR3 is TGTGCCAGCAGCTTAGACCAGGGGGCGATCACAGATACGCAGTATTTT.

The V gene is TRBV19, the J gene TRBJ2-3; perhaps TRBD1 as D (6 bases). Per germline, CDR1 LNHDA and CDR2 SQIVND (reference sequence). Trimming took 5 bases from V and 6 from J, leaving 18 bases between them. The CDR3 runs to 15 residues. The CDR3 loop reads CASSLRDKRLDTQYF. The CDR3 DNA is TGTGCCAGTAGTCTACGGGACAAGCGGTTGGATACGCAGTATTTT.

The table lists this clonotype with many counts. V and J are TRBV6-6 and TRBJ1-1; D ambiguous. The CDR3 sequence is 13 residues long. Trimming pared 10 bases from V and 2 bases from J, leaving 14 bases between. Germline loops: CDR1 MNHNY, CDR2 SVGAGI (reference sequence). DNA of the CDR3: TGTGCCACCACCCCGGCCACAAACACTGAAGCTTTCTTT. Encoded protein: CATTPATNTEAFF.

V and J are TRBV10-3 and TRBJ2-5; D not resolved. Trimming stripped 9 bases from V and 3 bases from J, with 14 bases between. Germline CDR1 is ENHRY and CDR2 is SYGVKD. This CDR3 contains 13 residues. The chain's CDR3 is CAINSRPKETQYF. The DNA of the CDR3 is TGTGCCATAAATTCGCGCCCTAAAGAGACCCAGTACTTC.

The V call is TRBV28, the J call TRBJ2-3; 12 bases are shared with TRBD2. This CDR3 comprises 16 residues. With V trimmed by 5 bases and J by 5 bases, 8 bases remained unmatched. Germline lookup yields CDR1 MDHEN and CDR2 SYDVKM. In nucleotides, the CDR3 is TGTGCCAGCAGTCCCCGACTAGCGGGGGCGAAAGATACGCAGTATTTT. This gives the protein CASSPRLAGAKDTQYF.

This clonotype was seen repeatedly, ten times or more. The chain joins TRBV5-1 to TRBJ2-3, with 7 positions matching TRBD1. V was clipped by 1 base and J by 6 bases; unmatched bases: 14. CDR1 is SGHRS and CDR2 is YFSETQ in the germline V gene. The CDR3 covers 17 residues. The CDR3 region has the DNA TGCGCCAGCAGCTTGACAGGGGTGACTCTTACCGCGGATACGCAGTATTTT. It encodes CASSLTGVTLTADTQYF.

In its sample, this clonotype was seen many times. This chain joins TRBV9 and TRBJ1-1, with D uncertain. Germline CDR1 SGDLS, CDR2 YYNGEE. Deletions cut 0 bases from V and 0 bases from J, with 3 bases between. CDR3 length: 13 residues. The CDR3 DNA follows: TGTGCCAGCAGCGTAGGGATGAACACTGAAGCTTTCTTT. Its protein is CASSVGMNTEAFF.

The chain recombines TRBV18 with TRBJ2-2; possibly TRBD2 for D (5 bases). The CDR3 runs to 14 residues. V was shortened by 3 bases and J by 3 bases, with 8 bases between the two germline ends. The V gene's germline CDR1 is KGHSH and CDR2 LQKENI. The CDR3 nucleotides are TGTGCCAGCTCACCCTCGAGGGACACCGGGGAGCTGTTTTTT. Amino acid sequence: CASSPSRDTGELFF.

The rearrangement uses TRBV20-1 and TRBJ1-2; 9 nucleotides agree with TRBD1. CDR3 length equals 15 residues. Trimming at V came to 6 bases and at J to 3 bases, leaving 11 bases not matched to a gene. The germline V gene encodes CDR1 DFQATT and CDR2 SNEGSKA (reference sequence). In nucleotides, the CDR3 is TGCAGTGCCCCGCCTCCGGGACAGGGACACTATGGCTACACCTTC. As protein: CSAPPPGQGHYGYTF.

A note on this clonotype: A much more abundant neighbour one base away suggests this may be a read error. This chain uses TRBV12-3 or TRBV12-4 with TRBJ2-5; no firm D call. The V gene lost 4 bases and the J gene lost 5 bases, with 14 bases spanning the gap. This CDR3 has 14 residues. The CDR3 sequence: CASSSMAFMETQYF. The DNA for the CDR3 is TGTGCCAGCAGTTCGATGGCCTTTATGGAGACCCAGTACTTC.

This clonotype occurred a few times. V is TRBV5-1 and J is TRBJ2-7; 9 positions agree with TRBD1. The CDR3 spans 13 residues. CDR1 and CDR2 (germline): SGHRS, YFSETQ. V lost 4 bases and J lost 6; bases outside the gene matches: 5. The CDR3 reads CASSAGQGGEQYF. CDR3 coding DNA: TGCGCCAGCAGCGCGGGACAGGGTGGCGAGCAGTACTTC.

In this sample, this clonotype turned up many times. The rearrangement links TRBV7-8 to TRBJ2-7, with D possibly TRBD2 on 5 matching bases. V shed 3 bases and J shed 1 base, with 19 bases lying between them. The germline V gene has CDR1 SGHVS and CDR2 FQNEAQ. The CDR3 runs to 17 residues. The CDR3: CASSFSPGGLISYEQYF. The CDR3 DNA sequence: TGTGCCAGCAGCTTCTCCCCCGGAGGACTCATATCCTACGAGCAGTACTTC.

This clonotype was seen a handful of times. The rearrangement uses TRBV14 and TRBJ2-1, with D perhaps matching TRBD1 (6 bases). Per germline, CDR1 SGHDN and CDR2 FVKESK. This CDR3 has 14 amino acids. Trimming removed 3 bases from V and 7 bases from J, with 13 bases in between. CDR3 sequence (DNA): TGTGCCAGCAGCCACTTCAGGGGCACGAATGAGCAGTTCTTC. Protein: CASSHFRGTNEQFF. The full variable domain, rest sourced from reference TRBV14 and TRBJ2-1, is EAGVTQFPSHSVIEKGQTVTLRCDPISGHDNLYWYRRVMGKEIKFLLHFVKESKQDESGMPNNRFLAERTGGTYSTLKVQPAELEDSGVYFCASSHFRGTNEQFFGPGTRLTVL.

Worth noting for this clonotype: This clone may be a read error of a much larger clone one base away. The chain combines TRBV7-6 with TRBJ2-7, with TRBD2 identical over 9 bases. The germline V gene has CDR1 SGHVS and CDR2 FNYEAQ. V dropped 0 bases and J dropped 6; count of bases not matched to a gene: 15. There are 18 residues in the CDR3. CDR3 in amino acids: CASSLAPRVLAGEVEQYF. In nucleotides, the CDR3 is TGTGCCAGCAGCTTAGCCCCCCGGGTGTTAGCGGGGGAAGTCGAGCAGTACTTC.

This clonotype was counted at least ten times. The V and J genes are TRBV28 and TRBJ2-7; 7 positions agree with TRBD1. Germline V CDR1 and CDR2: MDHEN, SYDVKM. CDR3 length: 13 residues. V shed 8 bases, J shed 4 bases, and the junction held 8 bases outside the gene matches. The CDR3: CASGLGQTYEQYF. CDR3 nucleotide sequence: TGTGCCAGCGGGTTGGGACAGACTTACGAGCAGTACTTC.

This clonotype was picked up a small number of times. The V gene is TRBV13, the J gene TRBJ2-2; D perhaps matches TRBD2 (6 bases). The germline V and J ends were trimmed by 3 bases and 6 bases, with 11 bases remaining between them. Germline values: CDR1 PRHDT, CDR2 FYEKMQ (reference sequence). This CDR3 has 14 amino acids. The CDR3 spells CASSFQLASGELFF. CDR3 sequence (DNA): TGTGCCAGCAGCTTTCAACTAGCTTCCGGGGAGCTGTTTTTT.

The table lists this clonotype with many counts. This chain uses TRBV18 with TRBJ1-3; the D is unclear. This CDR3 is 16 amino acids long. Germline V gives CDR1 KGHSH, CDR2 LQKENI. V was cut by 3 bases and J by 0 bases, with 12 bases left in between. CDR3 region: CASSPLGLVSGNTIYF. The CDR3 DNA is TGTGCCAGCTCACCCTTGGGCCTAGTCTCTGGAAACACCATATATTTT. Based on the CDR3 plus reference TRBV18 and TRBJ1-3, the full variable domain is NAGVMQNPRHLVRRRGQEARLRCSPMKGHSHVYWYRQLPEEGLKFMVYLQKENIIDESGMPKERFSAEFPKEGPSILRIQQVVRGDSAAYFCASSPLGLVSGNTIYFGEGSWLTVV.

This clonotype was picked up many times. The chain links TRBV5-5 to TRBJ2-1; D may be TRBD1 (5 bases). Looked up from germline, CDR1 is SGHKS and CDR2 is YYEKEE (reference sequence). The V end was cut by 5 bases, the J end by 7 bases, with 10 bases between. The CDR3 sequence is 12 residues long. CDR3 sequence reads: CASRLRVNEQFF. CDR3 in DNA: TGTGCCAGCAGACTCAGGGTAAATGAGCAGTTCTTC.

This clonotype was observed at least ten times. The chain uses TRBV28 and TRBJ2-7; 7 bases agree with TRBD2. Per germline, CDR1 MDHEN and CDR2 SYDVKM. V lost 3 bases to trimming and J lost 1 base; unmatched junction nucleotides: 6. The CDR3 has 15 residues. CDR3 coding DNA: TGTGCCAGCAGTTTGGGAGGGGAACCATCCTACGAGCAGTACTTC. Amino acids: CASSLGGEPSYEQYF.

This clonotype was seen at least ten times. The gene calls are TRBV7-9 and TRBJ2-7; unclear D gene. Germline lookup yields CDR1 SEHNR and CDR2 FQNEAQ (reference sequence). Trimming stripped 5 bases from V and 3 bases from J, with 5 bases between. The CDR3 runs to 11 residues. CDR3 region: CASSDNYEQYF. The DNA for the CDR3 is TGTGCCAGCAGCGACAACTACGAGCAGTACTTC.